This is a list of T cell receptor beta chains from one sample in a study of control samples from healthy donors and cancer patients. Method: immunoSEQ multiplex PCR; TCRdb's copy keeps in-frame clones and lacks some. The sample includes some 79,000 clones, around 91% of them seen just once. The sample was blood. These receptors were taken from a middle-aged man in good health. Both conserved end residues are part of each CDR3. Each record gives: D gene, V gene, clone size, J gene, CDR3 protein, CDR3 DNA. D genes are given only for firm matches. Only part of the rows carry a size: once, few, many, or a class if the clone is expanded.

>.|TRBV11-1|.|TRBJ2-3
CASSAQVTDTQYF
TGTGCCAGCAGCGCGCAGGTAACAGATACGCAGTATTTT
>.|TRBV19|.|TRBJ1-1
CASSMPGRMNTEAFF
TGTGCCAGTAGTATGCCGGGACGGATGAACACTGAAGCTTTCTTT
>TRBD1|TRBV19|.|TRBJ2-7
CASSSWTGHEQYF
TGTGCCAGTAGTTCGTGGACAGGGCACGAGCAGTACTTC
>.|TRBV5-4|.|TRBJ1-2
CASSSQLARQAYRGYTF
TGTGCCAGCAGCTCCCAGCTTGCCCGACAGGCCTATAGGGGCTACACCTTC
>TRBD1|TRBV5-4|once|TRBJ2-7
CASSRNRGPYEQYF
TGTGCCAGCAGCCGGAACAGGGGGCCTTACGAGCAGTACTTC
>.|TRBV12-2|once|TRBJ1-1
CASRCGTEDTEAFF
TGTGCAAGTCGCTGCGGGACAGAAGACACTGAAGCTTTCTTT
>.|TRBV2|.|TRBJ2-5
CASSRPGTFQETRYF
TGTGCCAGCAGCCGTCCAGGGACCTTCCAAGAGACCCGGTACTTC
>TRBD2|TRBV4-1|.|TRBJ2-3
CASGPLGAGGRDTQYF
TGCGCCAGCGGCCCCTTGGGAGCGGGGGGGCGAGATACGCAGTATTTT
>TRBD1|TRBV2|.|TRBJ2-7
CASSEPVSDRVNF
TGTGCCAGCAGTGAACCTGTATCGGACAGGGTTAATTTC
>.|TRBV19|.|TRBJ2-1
CASSIVLVADEQFF
TGTGCCAGTAGTATCGTCCTAGTAGCGGATGAGCAGTTCTTC
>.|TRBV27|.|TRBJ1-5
CASSAIPRDYNQPQHF
TGTGCCAGCAGTGCAATACCGCGGGACTATAATCAGCCCCAGCATTTT
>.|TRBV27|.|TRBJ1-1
CASRMGWGYGTEAFF
TGTGCCAGCAGAATGGGTTGGGGGTATGGCACTGAAGCTTTCTTT
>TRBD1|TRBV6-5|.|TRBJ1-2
CASSLVRGVDGYTF
TGTGCCAGCAGCTTGGTCAGGGGGGTAGATGGCTACACCTTC
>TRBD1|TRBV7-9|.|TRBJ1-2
CASSPDRVDGYTF
TGTGCCAGCAGCCCGGACAGGGTCGATGGCTACACCTTC
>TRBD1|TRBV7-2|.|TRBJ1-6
CASREDRAPQNTPLHF
TGTGCCAGCAGGGAGGACAGGGCTCCTCAGAATACACCCCTCCACTTT
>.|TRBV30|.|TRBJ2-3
CAGNKGAGTDTQYF
TGTGCCGGGAATAAGGGGGCGGGAACAGATACGCAGTATTTT
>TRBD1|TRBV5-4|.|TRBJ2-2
CASSPITTGERTGELFF
TGTGCCAGCAGCCCTATTACGACAGGGGAGAGGACCGGGGAGCTGTTTTTT
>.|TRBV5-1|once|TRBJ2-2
CASAPRETGRYGELFF
TGCGCCAGCGCACCCAGGGAGACAGGGAGGTATGGGGAGCTGTTTTTT
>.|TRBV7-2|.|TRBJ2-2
CASSSYTGELFF
TGTGCCAGCAGCTCCTACACCGGGGAGCTGTTTTTT
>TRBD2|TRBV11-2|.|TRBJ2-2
CASSSKYAGAAVTGELFF
TGTGCCAGCAGCTCCAAGTACGCGGGAGCCGCGGTCACCGGGGAGCTGTTTTTT
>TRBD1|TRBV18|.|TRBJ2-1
CASSPNVRDRANEQFF
TGTGCCAGCTCACCCAACGTCCGGGACAGGGCGAATGAGCAGTTCTTC
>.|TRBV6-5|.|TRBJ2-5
CASRSGTTETQYF
TGTGCCAGCAGATCCGGGACGACGGAGACCCAGTACTTC
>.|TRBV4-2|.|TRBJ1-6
CATSEGVVYNSPLHF
TGTGCCACCTCCGAGGGGGTTGTGTATAATTCACCCCTCCACTTT
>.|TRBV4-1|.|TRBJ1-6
CASSQVQGRQPSPLHF
TGCGCCAGCAGCCAAGTACAGGGAAGGCAACCTTCACCCCTCCACTTT
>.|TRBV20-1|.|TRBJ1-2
CSASQPSNYGYTF
TGCAGTGCTAGTCAGCCGTCTAACTATGGCTACACCTTC
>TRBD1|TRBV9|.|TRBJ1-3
CASSAQGNPGNTIYF
TGTGCCAGCAGCGCACAGGGGAACCCTGGAAACACCATATATTTT
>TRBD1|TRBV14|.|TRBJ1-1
CASSQVPWRGRTEAFF
TGTGCCAGCAGCCAAGTTCCTTGGAGGGGGCGGACTGAAGCTTTCTTT
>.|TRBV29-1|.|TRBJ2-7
CSVLGAGQYEQYF
TGCAGCGTCCTTGGGGCAGGGCAGTACGAGCAGTACTTC
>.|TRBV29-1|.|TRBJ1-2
CSGGRVNSGGYGYTF
TGCAGCGGAGGGAGGGTGAACTCTGGAGGTTATGGCTACACCTTC
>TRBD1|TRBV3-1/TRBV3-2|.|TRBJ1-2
CASSQRQGGGFYGYTF
TGTGCCAGCAGCCAAAGACAGGGGGGTGGATTCTATGGCTACACCTTC
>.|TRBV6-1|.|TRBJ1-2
CASSETGHVNYGYTF
TGTGCCAGCAGTGAAACGGGACACGTCAACTATGGCTACACCTTC
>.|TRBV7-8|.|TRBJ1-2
CASSPELAYGYTF
TGTGCCAGCAGCCCCGAGTTGGCCTATGGCTACACCTTC
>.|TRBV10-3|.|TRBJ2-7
CAISESTRLYEQYF
TGTGCCATCAGTGAGTCAACCAGGTTATACGAGCAGTACTTC
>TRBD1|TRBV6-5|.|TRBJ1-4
CASRRTGGNFEKLFF
TGTGCCAGCAGACGTACAGGGGGCAACTTTGAAAAACTGTTTTTT
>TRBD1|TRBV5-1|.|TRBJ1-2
CASSAEGAPFDGYTF
TGCGCCAGCAGCGCCGAGGGGGCCCCCTTCGATGGCTACACCTTC
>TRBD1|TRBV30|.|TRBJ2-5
CAGTGGAGETQYF
TGTGCCGGTACAGGGGGCGCCGGGGAGACCCAGTACTTC
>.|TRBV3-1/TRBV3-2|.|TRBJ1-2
CASSQDGGPLGYTF
TGTGCCAGCAGCCAAGATGGGGGGCCCCTCGGCTACACCTTC
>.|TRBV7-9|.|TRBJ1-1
CASSSSVGREAFF
TGTGCCAGCAGCTCGTCCGTAGGGCGGGAAGCTTTCTTT
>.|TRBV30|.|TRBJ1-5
CAWATRVGQPQHF
TGTGCCTGGGCAACCAGGGTAGGTCAGCCCCAGCATTTT
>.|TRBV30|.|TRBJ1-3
CAWSVGTGNTIYF
TGTGCCTGGAGTGTGGGGACAGGAAACACCATATATTTT
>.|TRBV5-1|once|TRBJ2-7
CASSLIQTGAYEQYF
TGCGCCAGCAGCTTGATCCAAACGGGCGCCTACGAGCAGTACTTC